The 27 T cell receptor beta chains below all came from one sample that was sequenced in a study of early T cells in non-severe SARS-CoV-2 infection. In TCRdb, the 5' RACE reads were re-called with MiXCR into one record per CDR3 protein. The sample holds about 26,000 distinct CDR3 sequences; approximately 4.1% are singletons and the top ten take about 6.3%. The specimen sequenced was whole blood. The receptors stem from an adult who was a healthcare worker with PCR-confirmed SARS-CoV-2 infection or an uninfected control (not recorded which).

The chain employs TRBV20-1 and TRBJ1-5; unclear D gene. CDR3 length equals 12 residues. V shed 7 bases and J shed 0 bases, with 7 bases lying between them. In germline, CDR1 is DFQATT, CDR2 SNEGSKA (reference sequence). The CDR3 loop reads CSGGDSNQPQHF. In nucleotides, the CDR3 is TGCAGTGGAGGAGATAGCAATCAGCCCCAGCATTTT.

This clonotype came up many times. The genes are TRBV7-8 and TRBJ2-2; 14 bases map to TRBD2. J gave up 7 bases and V 1 base, and 5 bases lay outside the gene matches. The CDR3 sequence is 17 residues long. Germline CDR1 is SGHVS and CDR2 is FQNEAQ. In DNA, the CDR3 is TGTGCCAGCAGCTTAGGACTAGCGGGAGGGCCCCACGGGGAGCTGTTTTTT. It specifies CASSLGLAGGPHGELFF.

This clonotype was found many times. The chain is built from TRBV6-1 and TRBJ2-7, with a tentative D call TRBD1 (6 bases). The V gene's germline CDR1 is MNHNS and CDR2 SASEGT. There are 12 residues in the CDR3. Trimming took 6 bases from V and 4 from J, leaving 10 bases between them. The CDR3 sequence is CASRKQGYEQYF. CDR3 DNA: TGTGCCAGCAGAAAACAGGGTTACGAGCAGTACTTC.

This clonotype came up many times. This chain connects TRBV29-1 to TRBJ1-5; the D gene is possibly TRBD1 (5 bases). The germline CDR1 and CDR2 sequences are SQVTM and ANQGSEA. The CDR3 is made up of 10 amino acids. Trimming stripped 4 bases from V and 9 bases from J, with 7 bases between. CDR3 nucleotide sequence: TGCAGCGTTGGGGACGGGCCCCAGCATTTT. It encodes CSVGDGPQHF.

This clonotype has ten or more counts. The chain couples TRBV10-3 to TRBJ1-1; D unclear. V was pared by 6 bases and J by 3 bases, with 11 bases between. The CDR3 contains 13 residues. Per the germline V gene, CDR1 is ENHRY and CDR2 is SYGVKD. The CDR3 sequence: CAIRADLDTEAFF. In nucleotides, the CDR3 is TGTGCCATCAGGGCCGATCTAGACACTGAAGCTTTCTTT.

This clonotype was detected many times. The DNA for the CDR3 is TGTGCCAGCAGCTTAGTTGAGGGAAAGGTTCCTGGCTCCTACGAGCAGTACTTC. It translates to CASSLVEGKVPGSYEQYF. The V and J genes are TRBV7-2 and TRBJ2-7, with D possibly matching TRBD2 (5 bases). This CDR3 is 18 amino acids long. V dropped 1 base and J dropped 0 bases, with 19 bases sitting between them. The germline gives CDR1 SGHTA, CDR2 FQGNSA.

The V call is TRBV3-1, the J call TRBJ1-1; D remains unclear. The CDR3 consists of 13 residues. Looked up from germline, CDR1 is LGHDT and CDR2 is YNNKEL (reference sequence). Trimming cost V 2 bases and J 10 bases, with 14 bases left between them. CDR3 sequence reads: CASSQNNGDGAFF. The CDR3 coding sequence is TGTGCCAGCAGCCAAAATAACGGGGATGGAGCTTTCTTT.

The rearrangement links TRBV12-3 or TRBV12-4 to TRBJ2-7; the D is unclear. Trimming took 2 bases from V and 2 from J, leaving 10 bases between them. The CDR3 has 14 amino acids. As DNA, the CDR3 is TGTGCCAGCAGTTTAACCAACAAAGCCTACGAGCAGTACTTC. Translating it yields CASSLTNKAYEQYF.

Many counts were recorded for this clonotype. The CDR3 bases are TGTGCCAGCAGCGTAACAGGGACTAAGGGGGAGACCCAGTACTTC. This gives the protein CASSVTGTKGETQYF. The chain combines TRBV9 with TRBJ2-5; possible D gene TRBD2, 7 bases. This CDR3 region has 15 residues. Trimming removed 1 base from V and 5 bases from J, with 15 bases in between. Germline CDR1 and CDR2: SGDLS and YYNGEE.

This clonotype was observed a few times. CDR3 region: CASNRGGAAYEQYF. The CDR3 region has the DNA TGTGCCAGCAATCGAGGCGGGGCCGCCTACGAGCAGTACTTC. V usage is TRBV12-3 or TRBV12-4 and J usage is TRBJ2-7, with D tentatively TRBD2 (6 bases). The CDR3 contains 14 residues. V lost 7 bases and J 2 bases, leaving 15 bases between the germline ends.

This clonotype has at least ten counts. This chain links TRBV28 with TRBJ2-4; the D call may be TRBD1 or TRBD2 (6 bases each). Germline V gene lookup returns CDR1 MDHEN and CDR2 SYDVKM. This CDR3 spans 14 amino acids. V lost 3 bases, J lost 8 bases, and 14 bases lay in between. In DNA form, the CDR3 reads TGTGCCAGCAGTTTCCTCCAGGGGACTGACATTCAGTACTTC. Its translation: CASSFLQGTDIQYF.

This clonotype was observed many times. The rearrangement links TRBV11-2 to TRBJ2-5; no clear D gene. The CDR3 totals 15 residues. The V gene's germline CDR1 is SGHAT and CDR2 FQNNGV. V shed 5 bases and J shed 13 bases, with 26 bases lying between them. The CDR3 region is CASSLGPPPRDPSYF. CDR3 bases: TGTGCCAGCAGCCTGGGCCCTCCCCCGAGAGACCCATCGTACTTC.

This clonotype was seen ten or more times. This sequence joins TRBV7-8 and TRBJ2-1, with a weak D call TRBD1 (6 bases). Germline V gene lookup returns CDR1 SGHVS and CDR2 FQNEAQ. The CDR3 is 13 residues long. The V end was cut by 5 bases, the J end by 10 bases, with 15 bases between. The DNA for the CDR3 is TGTGCCAGCAGCCCCCTGCCTACAGGGGAGCAGTTCTTC. Translating gives CASSPLPTGEQFF.

This clonotype was counted many times. The chain joins TRBV5-4 to TRBJ1-2; 9 bases are shared with TRBD1. Trimming removed 1 base from V and 6 bases from J; junction bases left unmatched: 4. In germline, CDR1 is SGHNT, CDR2 YYREEE (reference sequence). The CDR3 contains 14 residues. The CDR3 sequence: CASSLYRDRDGYTF. The CDR3 nucleotides read TGTGCCAGCAGCTTGTACCGGGACAGGGATGGCTACACCTTC.

By share of the sample, this clonotype is medium-sized (0.01 to 0.1%). The chain is built from TRBV3-1 and TRBJ1-2; D remains ambiguous. Germline CDR1 and CDR2: LGHDT and YNNKEL (reference sequence). Deletions cut 0 bases from V and 4 bases from J, with 3 bases between. The CDR3 has 12 amino acids. The DNA of the CDR3 is TGTGCCAGCAGCCAAGACGGCTATGGCTACACCTTC. Translating it yields CASSQDGYGYTF.

The chain uses TRBV10-1 and TRBJ1-1; possibly TRBD1 for D (5 bases). The CDR3 runs 13 residues. Germline CDR1 reads WNHNN; CDR2 reads SYGVQD (reference sequence). V lost 5 bases and J 8 bases, leaving 15 bases between the germline ends. CDR3 sequence: CASSQGVQREAFF. The DNA for the CDR3 is TGCGCCAGCAGTCAAGGGGTCCAAAGAGAAGCTTTCTTT.

By sample fraction, this clonotype is medium-sized. J is TRBJ2-7 and V is TRBV12-3 or TRBV12-4; D is unresolved. CDR3 size: 13 residues. Trimming removed 3 bases at V and 2 bases at J, with 8 bases between. Here the CDR3 reads CASSLHLTYEQYF. CDR3 DNA: TGTGCCAGCAGTTTGCACCTTACCTACGAGCAGTACTTC.

The V gene is TRBV20-1, the J gene TRBJ2-2; 7 bases agree with TRBD2. This CDR3 comprises 15 residues. The junction had 5 bases not matched to a gene; V was cut back by 0 bases and J by 4 bases. Germline CDR1 reads DFQATT; CDR2 reads SNEGSKA (reference sequence). The DNA of the CDR3 is TGCAGTGCTAGAGATTTAGGCGGGGGCACCGGGGAGCTGTTTTTT. It yields the protein CSARDLGGGTGELFF.

The genes are TRBV3-2 and TRBJ1-2. TRBV3-2 is marked as a pseudogene. This CDR3 has 13 amino acids. The CDR3, as DNA: TGTGCCAGCAGTCCAGTGGAGGGCTATGGCTACACCTTC. As protein: CASSPVEGYGYTF.

This clonotype was seen repeatedly, ten times or more. This chain uses TRBV24-1 with TRBJ2-3; 8 nucleotides align to TRBD1. The CDR3 consists of 15 residues. Germline CDR1 and CDR2: KGHDR and SFDVKD. Trimming removed 5 bases from V and 2 bases from J; junction bases left unmatched: 5. The DNA of the CDR3 is TGTGCCACCAGTGCCCCGCAGGGGGCCACAGATACGCAGTATTTT. It translates to CATSAPQGATDTQYF.

This clonotype came up many times. The chain recombines TRBV21-1 with TRBJ2-7; the table's D gene call, TRBD1, was not cross checked with the DNA. TRBV21-1 is a pseudogene. The CDR3 covers 14 residues. The CDR3 DNA is TGTGCCAGCAGCAGGCCGGGACAGGAGGGCGAGCAGTACTTC. Translating it yields CASSRPGQEGEQYF.

V and J are TRBV19 and TRBJ1-4; D remains ambiguous. Germline V gene sequence: CDR1 LNHDA, CDR2 SQIVND (reference sequence). The CDR3 extends over 11 amino acids. V lost 3 bases to trimming and J lost 7 bases, with 3 bases between them. In DNA form, the CDR3 reads TGTGCCAGTAGTATGTTTGAAAAACTGTTTTTT. Encoded protein: CASSMFEKLFF.

The sample holds many counts of this clonotype. This chain links TRBV4-2 with TRBJ1-2; possibly TRBD1 for D (5 bases). This CDR3 has 17 residues. In germline, CDR1 is LGHNA, CDR2 YNFKEQ. Between the trimmed V and J ends, which lost 0 bases and 4 bases, there was a span of 18 bases. The CDR3, as DNA: TGTGCCAGCAGCCAAGAGGAGGGGTCGGTGACGAGCTATGGCTACACCTTC. Translation gives CASSQEEGSVTSYGYTF.

The chain carries TRBV19 and TRBJ2-2, with 10 nucleotides matching TRBD2. There are 17 residues in the CDR3. V shed 5 bases and J 3 bases; nucleotides not matched to a gene: 9. The germline V gene encodes CDR1 LNHDA and CDR2 SQIVND (reference sequence). The CDR3 loop reads CASSSSELAGYTGELFF. In DNA, the CDR3 is TGTGCCAGTAGTTCTAGTGAACTAGCGGGGTACACCGGGGAGCTGTTTTTT.

This clonotype was seen repeatedly, ten times or more. The rearrangement uses TRBV10-3 and TRBJ1-2; the D gene is possibly TRBD1 (6 bases). V shed 3 bases and J shed 7 bases, with 15 bases lying between them. CDR3 length equals 14 residues. Germline V gene lookup returns CDR1 ENHRY and CDR2 SYGVKD. CDR3 loop: CAISDINREIGYTF. The DNA for the CDR3 is TGTGCCATCAGTGATATCAACAGGGAGATTGGCTACACCTTC.

A few counts support this clonotype. CDR3 sequence: CATRDFARSTDTQYF. DNA for the CDR3: TGTGCCACCAGGGATTTTGCCCGATCCACAGATACGCAGTATTTT. The V gene is TRBV15, the J gene TRBJ2-3; D uncertain. Trimming removed 6 bases from V and 2 bases from J, with 15 bases in between. Germline V lookup: CDR1 LNHNV, CDR2 YYDKDF (reference sequence). CDR3 length equals 15 residues.

This clonotype came up a few times. This rearrangement joins TRBV29-1 to TRBJ2-3, with no clear D. This CDR3 region has 13 residues. CDR1 is SQVTM and CDR2 is ANQGSEA in the germline V gene. V was trimmed by 5 bases and J by 1 base, leaving 10 bases between them. For the CDR3, the DNA is TGCAGCGTTAGGGCCTCGGGCACAGATACGCAGTATTTT. This codes for CSVRASGTDTQYF.